This T cell receptor beta chain emerged from a study of blood T cell repertoires in COVID-19. As for the study in general: There were acute and convalescent COVID-19 samples, and they came from the United States, Italy and Spain. PBMCs, B-cell-depleted T cells, or T cells provided the cDNA or gDNA that made up the material.

Per germline, CDR1 SGHTA and CDR2 FQGNSA. The germline V and J ends were trimmed by 0 bases and 2 bases, with 8 bases remaining between them. The length of the CDR3 is 14 residues. How the authors handled the data: Amplification of reference gene primers was used by the study to estimate nucleated cell counts. This table comes from immunoSEQ multiplex PCR, and its TCRdb copy is limited to in-frame clones, with some not included. From that table come the V and J calls and clone size; the DNA was used to work out D and trimming. This table has some 64,000 clones, around 80% appearing once. This sequence joins TRBV7-2 and TRBJ2-7, with D possibly being TRBD1 (5 bases). The specimen sequenced was peripheral blood. The sequence came from a human donor in a cohort sampled during active COVID-19. The DNA for the CDR3 is TGTGCCAGCAGCTTAGCCCCAGGGACCTACGAGCAGTACTTC. Encoded protein: CASSLAPGTYEQYF.